This T cell receptor beta chain was identified in a study of cytomegalovirus exposure and HLA in healthy donors. The germline gives CDR1 SGHRS, CDR2 YFSETQ. The V gene lost 2 bases and the J gene lost 1 base, with 6 bases spanning the gap. This CDR3 has 13 residues. The PCR used 60 Vbeta and 13 Jbeta primers. TCRdb keeps only in-frame clones here, not all; method: immunoSEQ multiplex PCR. The data show some 140,000 clones, around 79% seen once. The chain carries TRBV5-1 and TRBJ1-1; possible D gene TRBD1, 5 bases. The sequencing input was PBMCs. The receptor was isolated from a man aged 18-30 years in good health and CMV-seronegative. The CDR3 sequence: CASSFGANTEAFF. CDR3 DNA: TGCGCCAGCAGCTTTGGGGCGAACACTGAAGCTTTCTTT.